Below, 14 T cell receptor beta chains from the same sample are listed, as sequenced in a study of blood T cell repertoires in COVID-19. TCRdb's copy holds only in-frame clones and misses some; the assay was immunoSEQ multiplex PCR. The repertoire holds roughly 250,000 clones, with 75% to 90% as singletons. The sample was peripheral blood. The origin of the receptors is a man younger than 45 with acute or convalescent COVID-19.

This chain links TRBV7-5 with TRBJ1-5; the table assigns TRBD1, which was not confirmed against the DNA. TRBV7-5 is an annotated pseudogene. The CDR3 has 16 residues. The CDR3 DNA follows: TGTGCCAGAAGCTGTGGTGGGGGACAGGGCAATCAGCCCCAGCATTTT. It is translated as CARSCGGGQGNQPQHF.

The V call is TRBV3-1 (or the pseudogene TRBV3-2), the J call TRBJ1-4; no reliable D call. Trimming left V 4 bases short and J 8 bases short, with 11 bases between. CDR1 and CDR2 from the germline V gene are LGHDT and YNNKEL (reference sequence). This CDR3 contains 13 residues. CDR3: CASSPRAKEKLFF. In DNA form, the CDR3 reads TGTGCCAGCAGCCCGCGGGCAAAGGAAAAACTGTTTTTT.

The rearrangement links TRBV30 to TRBJ2-1, with D possibly TRBD1 on 6 matching bases. The germline gives CDR1 GTSNPN, CDR2 SVGIG (reference sequence). This CDR3 has 15 amino acids. Trimming took off 2 bases at V and 7 bases at J, with 18 bases between the two ends. In nucleotides, the CDR3 is TGTGCCTGGAGTCCTACGGACAGTCGGGGAAATGAGCAGTTCTTC. It translates to CAWSPTDSRGNEQFF.

The rearrangement uses TRBV5-6 and TRBJ1-5; 7 bases agree with TRBD1. Germline loops: CDR1 SGHDT, CDR2 YYEEEE. Germline trimming cut 3 bases from V and 0 bases from J; bases unmatched to any gene: 6. The CDR3 contains 16 residues. The chain's CDR3 is CASSSRDSISNQPQHF. DNA of the CDR3: TGTGCCAGCAGCTCGAGGGACAGTATTAGCAATCAGCCCCAGCATTTT.

V gene TRBV9 combines with J gene TRBJ1-2, with D tentatively TRBD1 (6 bases). The CDR3 contains 14 residues. Trimming stripped 0 bases from V and 4 bases from J, with 10 bases between. Germline CDR1 SGDLS, CDR2 YYNGEE. In DNA form, the CDR3 reads TGTGCCAGCAGCGTAGGGGGGCAGGGCTATGGCTACACCTTC. This encodes CASSVGGQGYGYTF.

The chain couples TRBV7-2 to TRBJ2-1; 12 bases are a match to TRBD2. Germline V gene sequence: CDR1 SGHTA, CDR2 FQGNSA. The V gene end was trimmed by 5 bases and the J gene end by 9 bases; junction bases not matched to a gene: 11. The CDR3 consists of 16 residues. CDR3 in amino acids: CASSPSSGRASGEQFF. CDR3 in DNA: TGTGCCAGCAGCCCATCTAGCGGGAGGGCCTCGGGTGAGCAGTTCTTC.

The gene calls are TRBV4-1 and TRBJ2-3; 9 bases map to TRBD2. Trimming removed 6 bases from V and 0 bases from J; junction bases left unmatched: 13. This CDR3 comprises 18 residues. Germline V gene lookup returns CDR1 MGHRA and CDR2 YSYEKL. The CDR3 spells CASRRREGYLSSTDTQYF. CDR3 coding DNA: TGCGCCAGCAGGCGGCGGGAGGGGTACCTATCTAGCACAGATACGCAGTATTTT.

The CDR3 loop reads CASSRGTGTEKLFF. CDR3 sequence (DNA): TGTGCCAGCTCCCGTGGGACAGGGACGGAAAAACTGTTTTTT. The chain couples TRBV18 to TRBJ1-4, with TRBD1 matching 9 bases. Germline CDR1 is KGHSH and CDR2 is LQKENI. The junction had 7 bases not matched to a gene; V was cut back by 6 bases and J by 8 bases. This CDR3 contains 14 residues. Filled out from reference TRBV18 and TRBJ1-4, the complete variable domain reads NAGVMQNPRHLVRRRGQEARLRCSPMKGHSHVYWYRQLPEEGLKFMVYLQKENIIDESGMPKERFSAEFPKEGPSILRIQQVVRGDSAAYFCASSRGTGTEKLFFGSGTQLSVL.

J is TRBJ1-2 and V is TRBV28; D is possibly TRBD1 (5 bases). CDR3 length equals 15 residues. The germline gives CDR1 MDHEN, CDR2 SYDVKM. V gave up 3 bases and J gave up 6 bases, with 17 bases separating them. The CDR3 sequence is CASSFKAGIHNGYTF. For the CDR3, the DNA is TGTGCCAGCAGTTTTAAGGCAGGGATTCATAATGGCTACACCTTC.

The V and J genes are TRBV28 and TRBJ2-7, with D perhaps TRBD2 (5 bases). Per the germline V gene, CDR1 is MDHEN and CDR2 is SYDVKM. This CDR3 comprises 12 residues. V lost 6 bases, J lost 1 base, and 7 bases lay in between. CDR3 region: CASRTNSYEQYF. DNA for the CDR3: TGTGCCAGCAGGACTAATTCCTACGAGCAGTACTTC.

The rearrangement uses TRBV6-1 and TRBJ1-6; D call uncertain. This CDR3 is built from 14 residues. Between the trimmed V and J ends, which lost 2 bases and 10 bases, there was a span of 12 bases. Germline V gene data show CDR1 as MNHNS and CDR2 as SASEGT. CDR3 nucleotide sequence: TGTGCCAGCAGTGAATTTTTGCGGGAATCACCCCTCCACTTT. Translated: CASSEFLRESPLHF.

This chain joins TRBV30 and TRBJ1-2, with D possibly matching TRBD1 (6 bases). The V gene lost 5 bases and the J gene lost 4 bases, with 11 bases spanning the gap. The germline V gene encodes CDR1 GTSNPN and CDR2 SVGIG (reference sequence). There are 12 residues in the CDR3. The CDR3 sequence: CAWGRDIYGYTF. The CDR3 DNA reads as TGTGCCTGGGGCCGGGACATCTATGGCTACACCTTC.

The genes are TRBV7-9 and TRBJ1-6; D uncertain. Trimming took off 4 bases at V and 4 bases at J, with 8 bases between the two ends. The CDR3 consists of 14 residues. Germline V lookup: CDR1 SEHNR, CDR2 FQNEAQ (reference sequence). CDR3 amino acids: CASSYSSYNSPLHF. The CDR3 bases are TGTGCCAGCAGCTATAGCTCGTATAATTCACCCCTCCACTTT.

The rearrangement joins TRBV6-1 to TRBJ1-5; 10 nucleotides match TRBD1. The CDR3 length is 15 residues. Trimming at V came to 5 bases and at J to 4 bases, leaving 5 bases not matched to a gene. From germline, CDR1 is MNHNS and CDR2 SASEGT. This CDR3 is CASSLTGGENQPQHF. In nucleotides, the CDR3 is TGTGCCAGCAGTTTGACAGGGGGCGAGAATCAGCCCCAGCATTTT.